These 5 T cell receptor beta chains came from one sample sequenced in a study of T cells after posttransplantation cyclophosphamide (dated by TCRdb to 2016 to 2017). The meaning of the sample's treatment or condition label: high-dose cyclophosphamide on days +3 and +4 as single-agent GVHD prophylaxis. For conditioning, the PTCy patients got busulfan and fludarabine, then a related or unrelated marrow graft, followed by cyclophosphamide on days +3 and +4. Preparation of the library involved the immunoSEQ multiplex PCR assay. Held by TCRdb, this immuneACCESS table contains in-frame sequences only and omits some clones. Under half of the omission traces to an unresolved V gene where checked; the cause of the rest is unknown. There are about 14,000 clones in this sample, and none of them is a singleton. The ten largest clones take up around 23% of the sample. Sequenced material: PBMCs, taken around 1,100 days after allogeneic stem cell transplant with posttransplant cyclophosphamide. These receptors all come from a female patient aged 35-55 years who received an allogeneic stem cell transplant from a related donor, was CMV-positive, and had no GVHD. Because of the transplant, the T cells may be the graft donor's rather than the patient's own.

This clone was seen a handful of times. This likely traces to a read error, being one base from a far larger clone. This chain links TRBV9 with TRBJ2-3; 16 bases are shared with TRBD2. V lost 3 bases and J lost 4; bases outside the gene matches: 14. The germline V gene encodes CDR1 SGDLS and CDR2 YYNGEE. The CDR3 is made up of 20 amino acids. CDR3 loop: CASSGGGLAGGPLSPDTQYF. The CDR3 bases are TGTGCCAGCAGCGGAGGGGGACTAGCGGGGGGGCCGTTATCGCCAGATACGCAGTATTTT.

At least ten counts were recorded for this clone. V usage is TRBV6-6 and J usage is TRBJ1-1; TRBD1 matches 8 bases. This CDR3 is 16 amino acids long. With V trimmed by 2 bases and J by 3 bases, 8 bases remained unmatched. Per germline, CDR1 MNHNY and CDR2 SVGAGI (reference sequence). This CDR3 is CASSYSPGGADTEAFF. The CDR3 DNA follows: TGTGCCAGCAGTTACAGCCCAGGGGGCGCGGACACTGAAGCTTTCTTT.

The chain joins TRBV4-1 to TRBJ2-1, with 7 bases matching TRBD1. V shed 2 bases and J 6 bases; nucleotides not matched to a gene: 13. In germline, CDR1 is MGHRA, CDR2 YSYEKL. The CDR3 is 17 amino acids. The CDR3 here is CASSQTQGTALGNEQFF. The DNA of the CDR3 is TGCGCCAGCAGCCAAACCCAGGGGACAGCCTTAGGCAATGAGCAGTTCTTC.

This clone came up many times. The CDR3 bases are TGTGCCAGCAGTTTGCGGCAAAACTATGGCTACACCTTC. This translates into CASSLRQNYGYTF. The chain carries TRBV6-5 and TRBJ1-2, with D unclear. V lost 4 bases and J lost 2, with 8 bases in between. CDR3 length equals 13 residues. The germline V gene encodes CDR1 MNHEY and CDR2 SVGAGI.

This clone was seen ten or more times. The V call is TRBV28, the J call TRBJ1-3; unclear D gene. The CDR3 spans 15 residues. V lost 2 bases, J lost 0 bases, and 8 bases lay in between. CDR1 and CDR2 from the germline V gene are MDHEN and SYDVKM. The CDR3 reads CASSLGPVSGNTIYF. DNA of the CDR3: TGTGCCAGCAGTTTAGGGCCAGTCTCTGGAAACACCATATATTTT.